The clone carrying this T cell receptor (beta chain) was detected once. Only in-frame clones appear in the TCRdb table, and some are missing; sequencing was by immunoSEQ multiplex PCR. The top ten hold 4.4% of the sample, which has some 200,000 clones, 80% to 90% seen once. These data are taken from a study of blood T cell repertoires in COVID-19. CDR1 SGHDN and CDR2 FVKESK come from the germline V gene. Trimming took 3 bases from V and 5 from J, leaving 11 bases between them. The CDR3 sequence is 14 residues long. The receptor was derived from a man aged 50 or older with acute or convalescent COVID-19. The rearrangement uses TRBV14 and TRBJ1-5; D is undetermined. The sample was peripheral blood. CDR3 protein: CASSHPERHQPQHF. The CDR3 DNA reads as TGTGCCAGCAGCCACCCAGAGAGGCATCAGCCCCAGCATTTT.